This entry concerns a single T cell receptor (beta chain). The antigen is not known. These data belong to a study of siplizumab effects on memory and regulatory T cells. Sequencing used immunoSEQ multiplex PCR; TCRdb keeps in-frame clones, though not all of them. This sample carries around 83,000 clones, 75% to 90% of them seen once, and the ten largest clones take over 12%. This CDR3 has 15 amino acids. The germline V and J ends were trimmed by 3 bases and 0 bases, with 12 bases remaining between them. Per germline, CDR1 SGHRS and CDR2 YFSETQ. Study findings and constraints: Most alloreactive clones went unmapped to unstimulated subsets; only a minor fraction mapped.

The specimen sequenced was CD4+ T cells sorted from blood. The TCR was taken from a human donor in good health. The V and J genes are TRBV5-1 and TRBJ1-1, with D uncertain. This CDR3 reads CASSSRADLNTEAFF. Written as DNA, the CDR3 is TGCGCCAGCAGCTCCCGGGCGGACTTGAACACTGAAGCTTTCTTT.